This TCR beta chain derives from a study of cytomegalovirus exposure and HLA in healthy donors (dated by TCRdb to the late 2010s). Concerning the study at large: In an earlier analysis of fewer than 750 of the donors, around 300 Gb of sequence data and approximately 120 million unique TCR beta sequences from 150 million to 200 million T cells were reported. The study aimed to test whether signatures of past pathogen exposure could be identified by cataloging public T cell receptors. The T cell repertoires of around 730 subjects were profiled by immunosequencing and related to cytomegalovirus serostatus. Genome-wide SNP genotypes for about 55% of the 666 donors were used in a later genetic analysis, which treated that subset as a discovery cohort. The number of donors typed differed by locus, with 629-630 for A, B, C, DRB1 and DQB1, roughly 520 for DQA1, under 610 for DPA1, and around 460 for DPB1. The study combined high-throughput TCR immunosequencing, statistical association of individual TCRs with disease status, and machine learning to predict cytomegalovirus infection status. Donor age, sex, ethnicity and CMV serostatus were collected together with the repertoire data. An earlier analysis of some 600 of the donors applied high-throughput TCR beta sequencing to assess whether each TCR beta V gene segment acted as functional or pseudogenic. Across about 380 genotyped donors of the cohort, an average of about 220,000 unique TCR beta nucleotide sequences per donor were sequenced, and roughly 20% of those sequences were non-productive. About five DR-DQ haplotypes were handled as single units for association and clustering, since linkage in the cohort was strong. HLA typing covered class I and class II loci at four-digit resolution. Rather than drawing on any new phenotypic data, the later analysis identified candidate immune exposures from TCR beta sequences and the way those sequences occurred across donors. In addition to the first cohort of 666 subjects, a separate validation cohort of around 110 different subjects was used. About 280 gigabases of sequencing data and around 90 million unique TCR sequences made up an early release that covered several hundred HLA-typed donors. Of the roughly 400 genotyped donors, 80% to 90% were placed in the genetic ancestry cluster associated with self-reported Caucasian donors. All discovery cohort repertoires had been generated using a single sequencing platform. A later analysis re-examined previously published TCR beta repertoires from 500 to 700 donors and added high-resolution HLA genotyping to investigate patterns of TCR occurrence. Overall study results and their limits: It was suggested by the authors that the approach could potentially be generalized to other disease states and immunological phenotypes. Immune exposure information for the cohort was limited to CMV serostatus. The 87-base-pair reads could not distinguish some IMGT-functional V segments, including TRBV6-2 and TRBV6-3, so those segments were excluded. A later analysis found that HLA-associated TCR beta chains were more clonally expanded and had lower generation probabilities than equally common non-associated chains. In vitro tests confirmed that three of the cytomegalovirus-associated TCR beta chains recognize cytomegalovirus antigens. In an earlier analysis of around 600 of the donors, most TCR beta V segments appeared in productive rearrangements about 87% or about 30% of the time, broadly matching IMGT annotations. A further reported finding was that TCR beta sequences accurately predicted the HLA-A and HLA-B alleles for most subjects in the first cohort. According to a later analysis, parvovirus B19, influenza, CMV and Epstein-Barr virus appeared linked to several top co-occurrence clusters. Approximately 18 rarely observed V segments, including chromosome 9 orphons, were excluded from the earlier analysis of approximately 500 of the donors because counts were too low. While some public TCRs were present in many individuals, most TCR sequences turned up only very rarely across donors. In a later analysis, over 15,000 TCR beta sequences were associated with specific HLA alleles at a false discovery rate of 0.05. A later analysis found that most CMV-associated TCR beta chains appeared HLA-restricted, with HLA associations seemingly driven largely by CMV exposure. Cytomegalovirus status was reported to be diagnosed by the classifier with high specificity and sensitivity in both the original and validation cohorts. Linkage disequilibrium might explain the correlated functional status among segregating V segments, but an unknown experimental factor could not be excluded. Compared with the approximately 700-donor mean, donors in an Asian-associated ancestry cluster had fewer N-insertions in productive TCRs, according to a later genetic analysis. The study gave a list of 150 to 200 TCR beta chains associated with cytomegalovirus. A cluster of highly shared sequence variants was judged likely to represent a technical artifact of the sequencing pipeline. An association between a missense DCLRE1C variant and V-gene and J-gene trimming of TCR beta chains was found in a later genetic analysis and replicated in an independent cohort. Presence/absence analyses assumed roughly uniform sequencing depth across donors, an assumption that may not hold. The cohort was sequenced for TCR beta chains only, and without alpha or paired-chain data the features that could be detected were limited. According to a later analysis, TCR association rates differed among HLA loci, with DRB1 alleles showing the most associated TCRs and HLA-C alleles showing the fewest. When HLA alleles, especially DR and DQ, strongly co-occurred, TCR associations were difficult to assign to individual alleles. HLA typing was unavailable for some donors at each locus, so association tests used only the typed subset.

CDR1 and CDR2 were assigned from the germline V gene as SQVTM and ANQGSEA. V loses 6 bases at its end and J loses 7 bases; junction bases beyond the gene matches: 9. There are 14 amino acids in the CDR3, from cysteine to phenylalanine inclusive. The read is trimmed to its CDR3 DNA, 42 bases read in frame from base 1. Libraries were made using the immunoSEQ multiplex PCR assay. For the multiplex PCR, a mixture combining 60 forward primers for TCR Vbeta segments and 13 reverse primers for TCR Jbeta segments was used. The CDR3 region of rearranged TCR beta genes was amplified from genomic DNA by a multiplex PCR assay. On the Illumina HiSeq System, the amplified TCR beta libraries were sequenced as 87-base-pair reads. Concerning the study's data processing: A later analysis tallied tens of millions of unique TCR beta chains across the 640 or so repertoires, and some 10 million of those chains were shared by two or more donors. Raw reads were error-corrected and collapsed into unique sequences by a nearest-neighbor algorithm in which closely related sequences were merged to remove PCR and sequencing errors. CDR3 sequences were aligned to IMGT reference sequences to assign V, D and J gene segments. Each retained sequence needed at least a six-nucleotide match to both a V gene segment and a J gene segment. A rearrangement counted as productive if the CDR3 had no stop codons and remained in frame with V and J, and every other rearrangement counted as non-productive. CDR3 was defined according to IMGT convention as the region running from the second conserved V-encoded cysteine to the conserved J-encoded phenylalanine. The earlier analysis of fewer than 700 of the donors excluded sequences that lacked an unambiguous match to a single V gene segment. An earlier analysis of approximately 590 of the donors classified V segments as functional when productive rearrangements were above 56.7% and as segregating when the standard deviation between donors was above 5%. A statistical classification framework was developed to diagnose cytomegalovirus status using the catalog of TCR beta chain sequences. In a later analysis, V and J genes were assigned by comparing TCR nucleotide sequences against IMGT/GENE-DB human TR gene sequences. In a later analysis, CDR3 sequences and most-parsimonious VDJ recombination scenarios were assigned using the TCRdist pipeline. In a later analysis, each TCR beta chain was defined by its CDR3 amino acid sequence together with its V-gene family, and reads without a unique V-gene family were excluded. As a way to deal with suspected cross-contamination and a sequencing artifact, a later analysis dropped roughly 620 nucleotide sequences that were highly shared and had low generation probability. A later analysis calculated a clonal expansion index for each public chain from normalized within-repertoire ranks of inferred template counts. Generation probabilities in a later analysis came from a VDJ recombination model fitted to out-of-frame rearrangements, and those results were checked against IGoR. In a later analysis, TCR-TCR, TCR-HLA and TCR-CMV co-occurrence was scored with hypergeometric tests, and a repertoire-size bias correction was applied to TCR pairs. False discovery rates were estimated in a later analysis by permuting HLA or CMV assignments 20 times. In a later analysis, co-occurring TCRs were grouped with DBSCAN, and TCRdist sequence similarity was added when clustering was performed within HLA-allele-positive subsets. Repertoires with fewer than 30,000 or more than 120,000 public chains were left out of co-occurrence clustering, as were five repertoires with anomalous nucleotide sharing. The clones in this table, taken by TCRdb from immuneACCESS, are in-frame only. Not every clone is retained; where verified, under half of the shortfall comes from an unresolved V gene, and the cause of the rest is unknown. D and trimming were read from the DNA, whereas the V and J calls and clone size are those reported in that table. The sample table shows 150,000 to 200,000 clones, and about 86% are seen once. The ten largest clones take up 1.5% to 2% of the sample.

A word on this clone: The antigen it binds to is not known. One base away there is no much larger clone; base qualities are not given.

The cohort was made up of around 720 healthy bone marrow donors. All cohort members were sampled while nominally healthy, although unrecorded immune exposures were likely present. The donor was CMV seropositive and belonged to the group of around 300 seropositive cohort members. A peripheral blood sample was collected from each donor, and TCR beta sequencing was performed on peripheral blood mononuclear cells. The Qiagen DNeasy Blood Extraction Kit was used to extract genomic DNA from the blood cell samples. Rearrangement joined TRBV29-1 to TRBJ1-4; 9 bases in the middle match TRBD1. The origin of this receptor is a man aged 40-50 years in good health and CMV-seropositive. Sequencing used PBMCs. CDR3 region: CSVAFGTGTEKLFF. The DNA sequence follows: TGCAGCGTCGCCTTTGGGACAGGGACTGAAAAACTGTTTTTT.